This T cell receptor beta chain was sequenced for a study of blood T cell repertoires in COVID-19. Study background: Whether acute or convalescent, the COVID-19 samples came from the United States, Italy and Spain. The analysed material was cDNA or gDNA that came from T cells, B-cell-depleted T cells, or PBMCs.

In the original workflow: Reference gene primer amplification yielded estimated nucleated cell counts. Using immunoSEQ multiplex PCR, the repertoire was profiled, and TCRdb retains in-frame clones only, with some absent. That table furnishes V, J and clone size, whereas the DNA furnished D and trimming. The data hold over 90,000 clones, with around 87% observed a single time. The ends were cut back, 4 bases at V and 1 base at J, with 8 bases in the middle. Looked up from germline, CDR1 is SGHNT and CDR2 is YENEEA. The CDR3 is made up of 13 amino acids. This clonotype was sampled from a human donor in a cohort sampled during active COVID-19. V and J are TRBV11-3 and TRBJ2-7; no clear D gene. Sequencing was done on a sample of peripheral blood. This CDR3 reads CASSWSGSYEQYF. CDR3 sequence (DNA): TGTGCCAGCAGCTGGTCGGGTTCCTACGAGCAGTACTTC.